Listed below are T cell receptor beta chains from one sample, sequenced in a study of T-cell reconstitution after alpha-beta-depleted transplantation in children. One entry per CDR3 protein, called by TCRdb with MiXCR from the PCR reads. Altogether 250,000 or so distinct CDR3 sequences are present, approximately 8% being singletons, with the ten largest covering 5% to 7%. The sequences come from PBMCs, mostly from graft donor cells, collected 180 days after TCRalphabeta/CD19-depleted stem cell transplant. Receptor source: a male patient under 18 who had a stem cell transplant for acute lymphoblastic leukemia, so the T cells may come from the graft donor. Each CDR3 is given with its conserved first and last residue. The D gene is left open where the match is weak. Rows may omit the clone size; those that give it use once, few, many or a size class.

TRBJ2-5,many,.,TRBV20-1,CSARRRAETQYF,TGCAGTGCTAGAAGGCGGGCAGAGACCCAGTACTTC
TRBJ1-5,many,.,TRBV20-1,CSARDADRPTGPQHF,TGCAGTGCTAGAGATGCTGACAGGCCTACAGGGCCCCAGCATTTT
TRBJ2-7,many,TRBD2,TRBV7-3,CASSLRVAGAPYEQYF,TGTGCCAGCAGCTTAAGAGTGGCGGGAGCCCCCTACGAGCAGTACTTC
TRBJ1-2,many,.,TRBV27,CASSFGSPKDGYTF,TGTGCCAGCAGTTTTGGCAGCCCCAAGGACGGCTACACCTTC
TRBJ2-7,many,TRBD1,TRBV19,CASSRTGVGYEQYF,TGTGCCAGTAGTCGTACAGGGGTGGGCTACGAGCAGTACTTC
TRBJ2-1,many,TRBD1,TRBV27,CASSPLTGVNYNEQFF,TGTGCCAGCAGTCCCCTGACAGGGGTAAATTACAATGAGCAGTTCTTC
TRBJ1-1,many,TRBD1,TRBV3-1,CASSQDLVTGKNTEAFF,TGTGCCAGCAGCCAAGATTTGGTGACAGGGAAGAACACTGAAGCTTTCTTT
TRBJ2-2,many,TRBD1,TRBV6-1,CASRARQGATGELFF,TGTGCCAGCAGAGCCAGGCAGGGGGCAACCGGGGAGCTGTTTTTT
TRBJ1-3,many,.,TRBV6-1,CASSPDNGAGNTIYF,TGTGCCAGCAGTCCCGACAACGGGGCTGGAAACACCATATATTTT
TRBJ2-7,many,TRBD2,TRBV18,CASSPPSSGDYEQYF,TGTGCCAGCTCACCACCGTCTAGCGGGGACTACGAGCAGTACTTC
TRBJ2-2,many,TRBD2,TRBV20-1,CSASSGRVRTGELFF,TGCAGTGCTTCTAGCGGGAGAGTGCGCACCGGGGAGCTGTTTTTT
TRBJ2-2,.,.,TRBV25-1,CASSGRDTHTGELFF,TGTGCCAGCAGTGGCCGGGACACCCACACCGGGGAGCTGTTTTTT
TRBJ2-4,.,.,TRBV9,CASSVGRGLAKNIQYF,TGTGCCAGCAGCGTAGGCAGGGGCCTAGCCAAAAACATTCAGTACTTC
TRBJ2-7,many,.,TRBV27,CASSPGTLYYEQYF,TGTGCCAGCAGTCCCGGGACACTATACTACGAGCAGTACTTC
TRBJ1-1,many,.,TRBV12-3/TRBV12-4,CASSQKRGDTEAFF,TGTGCCAGCAGCCAGAAAAGGGGCGATACTGAAGCTTTCTTT
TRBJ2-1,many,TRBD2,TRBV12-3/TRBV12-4,CASTPRAGREFF,TGTGCCAGCACCCCCCGGGCAGGGAGGGAGTTCTTC
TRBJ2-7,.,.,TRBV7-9,CASSPHVRYEQYF,TGTGCCAGCAGTCCACATGTCCGCTACGAGCAGTACTTC
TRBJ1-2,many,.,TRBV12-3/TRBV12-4,CASSLRTPNYGYTF,TGTGCCAGCAGTTTAAGAACACCCAATTATGGCTACACCTTC
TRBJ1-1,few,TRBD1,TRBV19,CASSIDLWTGRGTEAFF,TGTGCCAGTAGTATAGATCTATGGACAGGTAGGGGCACTGAAGCTTTCTTT
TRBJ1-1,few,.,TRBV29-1,CSVGVSGGNTEAFF,TGCAGCGTTGGCGTATCCGGGGGGAACACTGAAGCTTTCTTT
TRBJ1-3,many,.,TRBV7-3,CASSASPGTPGNTIYF,TGTGCCAGCAGCGCATCGCCTGGTACCCCAGGAAACACCATATATTTT
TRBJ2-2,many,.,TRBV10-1,CASSGTPNTGELFF,TGCGCCAGCAGTGGGACACCGAACACCGGGGAGCTGTTTTTT
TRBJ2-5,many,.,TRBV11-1,CASRMTGGTVETQYF,TGTGCCAGCAGGATGACAGGAGGGACTGTCGAGACCCAGTACTTC
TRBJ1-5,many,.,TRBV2,CASSEGTYQPQHF,TGTGCCAGCAGTGAAGGCACCTATCAGCCCCAGCATTTT
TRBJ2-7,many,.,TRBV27,CASSPRGFGHEQYF,TGTGCCAGCAGCCCTCGGGGGTTCGGTCACGAGCAGTACTTC
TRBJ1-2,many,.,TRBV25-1,CASSESHYGYTF,TGTGCCAGCAGTGAATCTCACTATGGCTACACCTTC
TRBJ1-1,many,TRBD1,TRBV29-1,CSAGQGAAFF,TGCAGCGCCGGACAGGGGGCAGCTTTCTTT
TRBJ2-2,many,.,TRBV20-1,CSASRNGELFF,TGCAGTGCTAGTAGGAACGGGGAGCTGTTTTTT
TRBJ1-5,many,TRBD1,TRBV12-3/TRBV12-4,CASSYRTGLNQPQHF,TGTGCCAGCAGTTATCGGACAGGGTTGAATCAGCCCCAGCATTTT
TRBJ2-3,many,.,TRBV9,CASSPTAGRTDTQYF,TGTGCCAGCAGCCCTACTGCGGGCCGCACAGATACGCAGTATTTT
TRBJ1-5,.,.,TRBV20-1,CSARDIFSNQPQHF,TGCAGTGCTAGAGATATCTTTAGCAATCAGCCCCAGCATTTT
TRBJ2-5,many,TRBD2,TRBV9,CASSATSGRAPGETQYF,TGTGCCAGCAGCGCTACTAGCGGGAGGGCACCCGGAGAGACCCAGTACTTC
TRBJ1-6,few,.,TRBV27,CASSRPGRRSPLHF,TGTGCCAGCAGTCGACCGGGACGTCGCTCACCCCTCCACTTT
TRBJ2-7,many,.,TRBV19,CASSIEFSYEQYF,TGTGCCAGTAGTATCGAATTTTCCTACGAGCAGTACTTC
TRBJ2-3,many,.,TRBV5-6,CASSLEVGMEDTQYF,TGTGCCAGCAGCTTGGAGGTCGGGATGGAGGATACGCAGTATTTT
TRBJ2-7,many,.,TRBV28,CASSLVSHGSYEQYF,TGTGCCAGCAGTTTAGTATCACACGGTTCCTACGAGCAGTACTTC
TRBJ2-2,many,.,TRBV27,CASSLSMNTGELFF,TGTGCCAGCAGTTTATCGATGAACACCGGGGAGCTGTTTTTT
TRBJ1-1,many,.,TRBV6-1,CASSGPRPMNTEAFF,TGTGCCAGCAGTGGCCCCAGACCTATGAACACTGAAGCTTTCTTT
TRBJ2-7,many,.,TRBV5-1,CASSPLVDRPPTYEQYF,TGCGCCAGCAGCCCCCTGGTTGACAGACCCCCAACCTACGAGCAGTACTTC
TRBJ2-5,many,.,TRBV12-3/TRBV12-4,CASSHGRGRETQYF,TGTGCCAGCAGTCACGGACGGGGAAGAGAGACCCAGTACTTC
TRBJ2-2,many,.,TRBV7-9,CASSRFNTGELFF,TGTGCCAGCAGCCGATTTAACACCGGGGAGCTGTTTTTT
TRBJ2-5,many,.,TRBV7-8,CASSLTGAVETQYF,TGTGCCAGCAGCTTAACGGGAGCGGTAGAGACCCAGTACTTC
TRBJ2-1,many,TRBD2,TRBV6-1,CASSVERGTYNEQFF,TGTGCCAGCAGTGTAGAGCGGGGGACCTACAATGAGCAGTTCTTC
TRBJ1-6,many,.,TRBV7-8,CASSPRLVLAGSPLHF,TGTGCCAGCAGCCCCCGGCTGGTTTTGGCAGGCTCACCCCTCCACTTT
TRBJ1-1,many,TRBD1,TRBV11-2,CASSLTHPGTGGTNTEAFF,TGTGCCAGCAGCTTAACTCATCCCGGGACAGGGGGGACGAACACTGAAGCTTTCTTT
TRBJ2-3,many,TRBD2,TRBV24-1,CATSDPTGGGSSDTQYF,TGTGCCACCAGTGATCCCACGGGCGGCGGGAGTTCGGATACGCAGTATTTT
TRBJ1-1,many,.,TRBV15,CATSGTGPLYTEAFF,TGTGCCACCAGCGGGACCGGGCCACTTTACACTGAAGCTTTCTTT
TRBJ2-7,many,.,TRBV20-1,CSARTRPFSYEQYF,TGCAGTGCTAGAACCAGGCCTTTCTCCTACGAGCAGTACTTC
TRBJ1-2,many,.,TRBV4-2,CASSQESPGGVNYGYTF,TGTGCCAGCAGCCAAGAAAGCCCTGGGGGGGTGAACTATGGCTACACCTTC
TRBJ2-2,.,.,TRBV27,CASSFWAGTGELFF,TGTGCCAGCAGTTTTTGGGCCGGCACTGGGGAGCTGTTTTTT